The clone carrying this T cell receptor (beta chain) was found many times. The antigen remains undetermined. The data derive from a study of T cells in Graves' hyperthyroidism and ophthalmopathy. About the study: Specimen type is peripheral blood, collected at initial diagnosis prior to any treatment.

Researchers took RNA transcripts and amplified the TCR beta CDR3 regions from them. The TCR CDR3 was amplified in a first-round RT-PCR using the HTBI primer set. TCRdb analysed the multiplex PCR reads with MiXCR anew, one entry per CDR3 protein. This sample has 330,000 or so distinct CDR3 sequences, with around 18% found just once. CDR1 and CDR2 (germline): DFQATT, SNEGSKA (reference sequence). V was cut by 5 bases and J by 7 bases, with 17 bases left in between. The length of the CDR3 is 13 residues. Study-level points and caveats: Ophthalmopathy was predicted by the model a median of roughly 6 months ahead of onset.

J is TRBJ1-2 and V is TRBV20-1; tentatively, D is TRBD1 (5 bases). The source of this sequence is a woman between 35 and 50 years old with Graves' ophthalmopathy. Material: blood. The CDR3 DNA sequence: TGCAGTGCTCACCGGACAAGGGGCTCTGGCTACACCTTC. This sequence encodes CSAHRTRGSGYTF.